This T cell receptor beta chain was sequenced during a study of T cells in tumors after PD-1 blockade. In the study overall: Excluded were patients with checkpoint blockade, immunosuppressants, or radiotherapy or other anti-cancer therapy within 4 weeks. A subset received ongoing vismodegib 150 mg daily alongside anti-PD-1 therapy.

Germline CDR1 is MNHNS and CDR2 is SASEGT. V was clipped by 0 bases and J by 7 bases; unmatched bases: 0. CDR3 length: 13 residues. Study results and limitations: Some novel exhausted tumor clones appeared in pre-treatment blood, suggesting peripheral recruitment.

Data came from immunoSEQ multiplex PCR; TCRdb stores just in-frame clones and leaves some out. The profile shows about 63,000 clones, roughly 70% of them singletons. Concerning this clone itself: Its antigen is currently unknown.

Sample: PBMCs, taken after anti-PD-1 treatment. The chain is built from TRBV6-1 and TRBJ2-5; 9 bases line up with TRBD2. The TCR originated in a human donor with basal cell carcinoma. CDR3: CASSEARGGTQYF. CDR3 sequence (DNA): TGTGCCAGCAGTGAAGCGCGGGGGGGGACCCAGTACTTC.